This is a list of T cell receptor beta chains from one sample in a study of blood T cell repertoires in COVID-19. TCRdb keeps only in-frame clones here, not all; method: immunoSEQ multiplex PCR. The repertoire holds some 130,000 clones, with almost 80% as singletons. The specimen was peripheral blood. The receptors shown here come from a man in his 60s who had recovered from COVID-19. CDR3s include the opening cysteine and the closing phenylalanine or tryptophan. A D gene is named only where the DNA matches it firmly. The size field is filled for only some rows; it gives once, few, many or a size class.

d_gene	v_gene	j_gene	abundance	CDR3nt	CDR3aa
.	TRBV6-1	TRBJ1-1	.	TGTGCCAGCAGTGAACGCCCCCGGGGGGGGCTTAGAACTGAAGCTTTCTTT	CASSERPRGGLRTEAFF
TRBD2	TRBV5-4	TRBJ2-5	.	TGTGCCAGCAGCTTGGAGGCTAGCGGGGGGGAGACCCAGTACTTC	CASSLEASGGETQYF
.	TRBV21-1	TRBJ1-4	.	TGTGCCAGCAGCAAACCCCCCGGCGGTAATGAAAAACTGTTTTTT	CASSKPPGGNEKLFF
TRBD2	TRBV5-4	TRBJ2-1	.	TGTGCCAGCAGCTTGAGCGGGGGGAATGAGCAGTTCTTC	CASSLSGGNEQFF
.	TRBV6-2/TRBV6-3	TRBJ2-7	.	TGTGCCAGCAGTCGGGAGGGGGCCACCCCCTACGAGCAGTACTTC	CASSREGATPYEQYF
.	TRBV5-1	TRBJ2-1	.	TGCGCCAGCAGCTTGGTGCCCGGGGGTACGGGGGAGCAGTTCTTC	CASSLVPGGTGEQFF
TRBD1	TRBV6-5	TRBJ1-2	.	TGTGCCAGCACTAGGACAGGGCATGGCTACACCTTC	CASTRTGHGYTF
TRBD2	TRBV28	TRBJ2-7	once	TGTGCCAGCAGTGAAATCGGGGGGAGCCGCCCGGGGCATACCTACGAGCAGTACTTC	CASSEIGGSRPGHTYEQYF
.	TRBV10-3	TRBJ2-5	.	TGTGCCATCAGGGGCCCGATCCTAGAGACCCAGTACTTC	CAIRGPILETQYF
.	TRBV5-1	TRBJ2-3	.	TGCGCCAGCAGCTTTACTGTCACAGATACGCAGTATTTT	CASSFTVTDTQYF
TRBD1	TRBV30	TRBJ1-1	.	TGTGCCTGGAGTGTGGCGGGCAGGGGGAGGACTGAAGCTTTCTTT	CAWSVAGRGRTEAFF
TRBD2	TRBV9	TRBJ2-2	.	TGTGCCAGCAGCGTAGGAAGGGGAGGGACCGGGGAGCTGTTTTTT	CASSVGRGGTGELFF
.	TRBV7-9	TRBJ2-7	.	TGTGCCAGCAGCCTCGCATTGAGGGACGAGCAGTACTTC	CASSLALRDEQYF
.	TRBV6-5	TRBJ2-7	.	TGTGCCAGCAGGATCGGGGGGCTCGGCGGGTACGAGCAGTACTTC	CASRIGGLGGYEQYF
TRBD2	TRBV27	TRBJ2-7	.	TGTGCCAGCAGTCGTCTAGCGGGAAACTCCTACGAGCAGTACTTC	CASSRLAGNSYEQYF
TRBD2	TRBV2	TRBJ2-5	once	TGTGCCAGCAGTCGACTAGCGGTTGGAGAGACCCAGTACTTC	CASSRLAVGETQYF
.	TRBV5-5	TRBJ2-7	.	TGTGCCAGCAGCTCGTCGACAGGATCCTACGAGCAGTACTTC	CASSSSTGSYEQYF
TRBD2	TRBV19	TRBJ2-7	.	TGTGCCAGTAGCCCCCCCGGCCGGGGGGAAATCGAGCAGTACTTC	CASSPPGRGEIEQYF
.	TRBV18	TRBJ2-1	.	TGTGCCAGCTCACCGTACAAGGGGGCCTACAATGAGCAGTTCTTC	CASSPYKGAYNEQFF
.	TRBV7-9	TRBJ2-2	once	TGTGCCAGCAGCTTAGGAGACACCATCACCGGGGAGCTGTTTTTT	CASSLGDTITGELFF
.	TRBV5-6	TRBJ2-5	.	TGTGCCAGCATTTCCTCGGACAAACTCATCCAAGAGACCCAGTACTTC	CASISSDKLIQETQYF
.	TRBV14	TRBJ2-7	.	TGTGCCAGCAGCCAAGAATGGGGCAGGGAGGTCAACGAGCAGTACTTC	CASSQEWGREVNEQYF
TRBD1	TRBV10-3	TRBJ1-1	few	TGTGCCATCAGTGAGGGGACAGGGAAGGGGAACACTGAAGCTTTCTTT	CAISEGTGKGNTEAFF
.	TRBV9	TRBJ2-1	many	TGTGCCAGCAGCGTAGTCGGCGGGTCATCGGAGCAGTTCTTC	CASSVVGGSSEQFF
.	TRBV24-1	TRBJ1-5	.	TGTGCCACCAGTGATTCCGGCAGGGTTAGCAATCAGCCCCAGCATTTT	CATSDSGRVSNQPQHF
TRBD1	TRBV7-2	TRBJ2-1	.	TGTGCCAGCAGCTTTGGGACAGGGGGCGGTTCCTACAATGAGCAGTTCTTC	CASSFGTGGGSYNEQFF
.	TRBV4-2	TRBJ1-4	.	TGTGCCAGCAGCCAAGACCTCAGGGGTGGTAATGAAAAACTGTTTTTT	CASSQDLRGGNEKLFF
TRBD1	TRBV30	TRBJ2-1	.	TGTGCCTGGAGTACCGGGACAGGGAGATTCTTC	CAWSTGTGRFF
TRBD1	TRBV5-1	TRBJ2-3	.	TGCGCCAGCAGCCAAGACAGGGGGGCAGATACGCAGTATTTT	CASSQDRGADTQYF
TRBD1	TRBV19	TRBJ1-1	few	TGTGCCAGTAGTAGACCGGGACAGGGGGAGAACACTGAAGCTTTCTTT	CASSRPGQGENTEAFF
TRBD1	TRBV7-2	TRBJ1-2	.	TGTGCCAGCAGCTTAGGACAGGGGGCCAACTATGGCTACACCTTC	CASSLGQGANYGYTF
TRBD1	TRBV5-1	TRBJ1-1	.	TGCGCCAGCAGCCAGGGACAGGGGCAGGTAGCTTTCTTT	CASSQGQGQVAFF
TRBD1	TRBV12-3/TRBV12-4	TRBJ1-1	once	TGTGCCAGCACTGGGGGACAGCGCACTGAAGCTTTCTTT	CASTGGQRTEAFF
TRBD1	TRBV28	TRBJ1-6	.	TGTGCCAGCTCAGACAGGGGAGTATCACCCCTCCACTTT	CASSDRGVSPLHF
TRBD1	TRBV12-3/TRBV12-4	TRBJ1-1	.	TGTGCCAGCAGTTTCGGACAGGGCACTGAAGCTTTCTTT	CASSFGQGTEAFF
.	TRBV28	TRBJ1-2	.	TGTGCCAGCAGTTATCGGGACTATGGCTACACCTTC	CASSYRDYGYTF
TRBD1	TRBV5-1	TRBJ2-2	.	TGCGCCAGCAGCTTGGCCCGGGACAGTCGCGTTACCGGGGAGCTGTTTTTT	CASSLARDSRVTGELFF
TRBD1	TRBV4-3	TRBJ1-2	.	TGCGCCAGCAGCCAGGGGCAGGGGGGTACCTATGGCTACACCTTC	CASSQGQGGTYGYTF
TRBD1	TRBV28	TRBJ1-2	few	TGTGCCAGCAGTTTCCTTCGGGACAGGCCAGAGGACTACACCTTC	CASSFLRDRPEDYTF
TRBD1	TRBV28	TRBJ1-6	.	TGTGCCAGCAGACGGGACAGGGTACAGAATTCACCCCTCCACTTT	CASRRDRVQNSPLHF
.	TRBV28	TRBJ1-5	.	TGTGCCAGCAGCCTCGGTCCCTATCAGCCCCAGCATTTT	CASSLGPYQPQHF
.	TRBV9	TRBJ1-1	.	TGTGCCAGCAGCGTAGACAGGGTCGGAAACACTGAAGCTTTCTTT	CASSVDRVGNTEAFF
.	TRBV9	TRBJ2-7	.	TGTGCCAGCAGTCGTAGTGGCTCAGGAATCAACGAGCAGTACTTC	CASSRSGSGINEQYF
.	TRBV4-1	TRBJ2-3	once	TGCGCCAGCAGCCAAGGTGGAGCGGACGCAGATACGCAGTATTTT	CASSQGGADADTQYF
.	TRBV24-1	TRBJ2-1	.	TGTGCCACCAGTGATCCCGGGGTAGAGCAGTTCTTC	CATSDPGVEQFF
.	TRBV5-4	TRBJ1-2	once	TGTGCCAGCAGCTTCGACAGGAGAGGCTACACCTTC	CASSFDRRGYTF
.	TRBV19	TRBJ2-2	.	TGTGCCAGTAGTGTCTCCCCGGGGACTCCCCCCGAAGGGGAGCTGTTTTTT	CASSVSPGTPPEGELFF
TRBD1	TRBV18	TRBJ1-3	.	TGTGCCAGCTCACCTGACAGGGTTCAGGGAAACACCATATATTTT	CASSPDRVQGNTIYF
.	TRBV2	TRBJ1-6	.	TGTGCCAGCAGTGGACGGAGGAACAATAATTCACCCCTCCACTTT	CASSGRRNNNSPLHF
.	TRBV9	TRBJ1-4	.	TGTGCCAGCAGCGCTGGACAGCCTGGGGAAAAACTGTTTTTT	CASSAGQPGEKLFF
.	TRBV4-3	TRBJ2-3	.	TGCGCCAGCAGCCAAGTGGGGCTAGGAAGAGCAGTAGATACGCAGTATTTT	CASSQVGLGRAVDTQYF
TRBD2	TRBV4-1	TRBJ2-1	.	TGCGCCAGCAGCCAGCCTACTAGCGGGAGGGGGTATGAGCAGTTCTTC	CASSQPTSGRGYEQFF
TRBD1	TRBV10-3	TRBJ1-1	.	TGTGCCATCAACATCGACAGGGGTGGCACTGAAGCTTTCTTT	CAINIDRGGTEAFF
.	TRBV27	TRBJ2-1	.	TGTGCCAGCAGTTCCGCCGGGGGACCAACCAATGAGCAGTTCTTC	CASSSAGGPTNEQFF